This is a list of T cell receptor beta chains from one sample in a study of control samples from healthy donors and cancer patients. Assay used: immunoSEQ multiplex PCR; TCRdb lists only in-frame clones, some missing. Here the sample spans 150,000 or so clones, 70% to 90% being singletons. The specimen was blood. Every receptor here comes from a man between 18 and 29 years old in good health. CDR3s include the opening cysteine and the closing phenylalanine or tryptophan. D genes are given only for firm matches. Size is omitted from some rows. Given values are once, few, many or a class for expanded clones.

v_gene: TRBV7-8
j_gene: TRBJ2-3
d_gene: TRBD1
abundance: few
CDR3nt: TGTGCCAGCAGCTTAAGTAAGGGGGCCGGTACGCAGTATTTT
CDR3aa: CASSLSKGAGTQYF

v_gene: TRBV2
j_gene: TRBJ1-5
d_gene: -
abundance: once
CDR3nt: TGTGCCAGCAGTTCCGACTCTCAGCCCCAGCATTTT
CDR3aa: CASSSDSQPQHF

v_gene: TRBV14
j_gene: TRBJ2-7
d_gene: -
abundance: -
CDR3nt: TGTGCCAGCAGTCTCACAGGGGAGGACGAGCAGTACTTC
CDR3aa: CASSLTGEDEQYF

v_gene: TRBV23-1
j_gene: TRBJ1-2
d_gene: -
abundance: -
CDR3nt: TGCGCCAGCAGTCAACTCCAGGGGCCTAACTATGGCTACACCTTC
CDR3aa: CASSQLQGPNYGYTF

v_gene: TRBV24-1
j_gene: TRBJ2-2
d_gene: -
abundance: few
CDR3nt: TGTGCCACCAGTGACCCGGGACAGAACACCGGGGAGCTGTTTTTT
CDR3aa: CATSDPGQNTGELFF

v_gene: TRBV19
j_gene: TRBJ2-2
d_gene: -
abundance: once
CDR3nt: TGTGCCACCCAAATTTGGGGCACCGGGGAGCTGTTTTTT
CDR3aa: CATQIWGTGELFF

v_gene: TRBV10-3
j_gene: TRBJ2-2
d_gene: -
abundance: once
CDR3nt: TGTGCCATCAGTGAGTCGAACGAGACCAACACCGGGGAGCTGTTTTTT
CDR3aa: CAISESNETNTGELFF

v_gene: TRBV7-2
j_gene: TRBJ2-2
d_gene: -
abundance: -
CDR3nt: TGTGCCAGCAGCTTAGGCGCACGCACCGGGGAGCTGTTTTTT
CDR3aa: CASSLGARTGELFF

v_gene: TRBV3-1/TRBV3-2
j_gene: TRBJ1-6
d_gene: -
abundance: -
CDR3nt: TGTGCCAGCAGTCAAGACCCAGCAAATTCACCCCTCCACTTT
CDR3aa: CASSQDPANSPLHF

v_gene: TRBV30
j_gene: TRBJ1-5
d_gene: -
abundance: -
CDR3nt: TGTGCCTGGAGTCCCCTGAGGGGGGGCGGCAATCAGCCCCAGCATTTT
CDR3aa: CAWSPLRGGGNQPQHF

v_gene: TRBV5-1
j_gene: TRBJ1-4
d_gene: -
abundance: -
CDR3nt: TGCGCCAGCAGCTACACCTTGGGTGAAAAACTGTTTTTT
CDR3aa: CASSYTLGEKLFF

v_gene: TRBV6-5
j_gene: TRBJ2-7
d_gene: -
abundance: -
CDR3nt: TGTGCCAGCAGGTACTCTAGCGCGGCTCCCTACGAGCAGTACTTC
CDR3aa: CASRYSSAAPYEQYF

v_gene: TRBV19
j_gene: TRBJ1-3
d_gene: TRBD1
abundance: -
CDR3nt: TGTGCCAGTAGTACCGACAGGGCGAGTGGAAACACCATATATTTT
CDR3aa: CASSTDRASGNTIYF

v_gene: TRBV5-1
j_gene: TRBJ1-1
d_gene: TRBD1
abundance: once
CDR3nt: TGCGCCAGCAGCTCCCACACAGGGGAGAACACTGAAGCTTTCTTT
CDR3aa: CASSSHTGENTEAFF

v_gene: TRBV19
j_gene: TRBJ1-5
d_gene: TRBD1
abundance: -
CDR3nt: TGTGCCAGTAGTATCACCGGGACAGGGGGAGGCCAGCCCCAGCATTTT
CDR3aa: CASSITGTGGGQPQHF

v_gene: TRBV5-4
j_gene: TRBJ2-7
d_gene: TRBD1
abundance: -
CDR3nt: TGTGCCAGCAGAGAACAGGGGAACTACGAGCAGTACTTC
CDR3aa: CASREQGNYEQYF

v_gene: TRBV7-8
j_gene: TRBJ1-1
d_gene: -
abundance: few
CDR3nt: TGTGCCAGCAGCTTAAGCAGGGAAGCCACTGAAGCTTTCTTT
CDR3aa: CASSLSREATEAFF